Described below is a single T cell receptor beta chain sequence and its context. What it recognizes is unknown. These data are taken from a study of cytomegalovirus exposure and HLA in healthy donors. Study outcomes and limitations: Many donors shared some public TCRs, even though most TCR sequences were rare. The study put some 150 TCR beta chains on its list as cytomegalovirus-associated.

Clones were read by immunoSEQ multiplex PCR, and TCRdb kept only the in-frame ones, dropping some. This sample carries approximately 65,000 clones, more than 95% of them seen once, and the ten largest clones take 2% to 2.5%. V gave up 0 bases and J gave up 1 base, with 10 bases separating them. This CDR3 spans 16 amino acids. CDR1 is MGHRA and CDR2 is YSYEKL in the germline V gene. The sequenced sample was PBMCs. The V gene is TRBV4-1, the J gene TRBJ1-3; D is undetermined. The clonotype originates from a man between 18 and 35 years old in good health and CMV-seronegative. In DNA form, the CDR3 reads TGCGCCAGCAGCCAAGATGGAGTTAGGTCTGGAAACACCATATATTTT. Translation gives CASSQDGVRSGNTIYF.